The sequence of this T cell receptor beta chain was determined in a study of blood T cell repertoires in COVID-19. This clone has just one count. CDR3 length: 12 amino acids. With 5 bases clipped from V and 11 bases from J, the junction kept 7 bases outside the gene matches. Germline CDR1 reads SEHNR; CDR2 reads FQNEAQ (reference sequence). Repertoires were generated with immunoSEQ multiplex PCR, while TCRdb's copy carries only in-frame clones and drops some. The table shows about 440,000 clones, with around 91% occurring only once. The source material was PBMCs or T cells enriched from blood (not recorded which). This TCR was sampled from a man younger than 35 who had recovered from COVID-19. This chain joins TRBV7-9 and TRBJ1-1, with 8 positions matching TRBD1. The CDR3 loop reads CASSPSDRAAFF. In nucleotides, the CDR3 is TGTGCCAGCAGCCCGTCGGACAGGGCTGCTTTCTTT.